Listed here are 15 T cell receptor beta chains from one sample, sequenced in a study of regulatory T cells in long-lasting Graves disease. As to time point: newly diagnosed GD, antithyroid drugs for less than 3 months. Following extraction of RNA from PBMCs, that RNA was used to make the TCR library. Relying on iRepertoire HTBI primers and Arm-PCR of CDR3 regions, the team built TCR beta libraries. TCRdb recomputed calls from the multiplex PCR reads with MiXCR, one row per CDR3 protein. The sample lists under 800,000 distinct CDR3 sequences, less than 20% occurring once. The sample also formed part of further work on T cells in Graves' hyperthyroidism and ophthalmopathy.

This specimen was peripheral blood mononuclear cells (PBMCs), taken at new diagnosis, from a patient treated with antithyroid drugs. The receptors shown here come from a woman in her 30s with Graves disease.

In its sample, this clonotype was seen a few times. CDR3 residues: CASSVEAGNTEAFF. CDR3 sequence (DNA): TGTGCCAGCAGCGTAGAGGCGGGTAATACTGAAGCTTTCTTT. The chain couples TRBV9 to TRBJ1-1; no definite D call. Trimming took off 0 bases at V and 5 bases at J, with 11 bases between the two ends. This CDR3 is built from 14 residues. Germline values: CDR1 SGDLS, CDR2 YYNGEE.

At least ten counts were recorded for this clonotype. V is TRBV20-1 and J is TRBJ1-2; D remains ambiguous. Trimming shortened V by 0 bases and J by 2 bases, and 7 bases separated the two germline ends. The CDR3 has 13 amino acids. Per the germline V gene, CDR1 is DFQATT and CDR2 is SNEGSKA (reference sequence). The CDR3 DNA sequence: TGCAGTGCTAGAGAGGCCCTAAACTATGGCTACACCTTC. This gives the protein CSAREALNYGYTF.

The CDR3 sequence is CAIKGAGANVLTF. CDR3 DNA sequence: TGTGCCATCAAGGGTGCGGGGGCCAACGTCCTGACTTTC. V is TRBV10-3 and J is TRBJ2-6; no clear D. The CDR3 runs 13 residues. Looked up from germline, CDR1 is ENHRY and CDR2 is SYGVKD. V was pared by 7 bases and J by 4 bases, with 8 bases between.

This clonotype was detected only a few times. The genes are TRBV6-2 or TRBV6-3 and TRBJ1-1, with D uncertain. Germline V CDR1 and CDR2: MNHEY, SVGEGT. CDR3 length equals 13 residues. The ends were cut back, 10 bases at V and 0 bases at J, with 12 bases in the middle. CDR3 sequence: CANMRVMNTEAFF. The CDR3 DNA follows: TGTGCCAACATGAGGGTTATGAACACTGAAGCTTTCTTT.

Many counts were recorded for this clonotype. This chain joins TRBV12-3 or TRBV12-4 and TRBJ2-5; 11 nucleotides agree with TRBD2. The CDR3 extends over 13 amino acids. J lost 7 bases, V lost 6 bases, and 4 bases had no gene match. DNA for the CDR3: TGTGCCAGCAGGGGGGGACTAGCGGCGACCCAGTACTTC. It translates to CASRGGLAATQYF.

The rearrangement uses TRBV18 and TRBJ2-1, with no clear D. Germline V gene lookup returns CDR1 KGHSH and CDR2 LQKENI. There are 14 residues in the CDR3. V lost 3 bases, J lost 4 bases, and 10 bases lay in between. The CDR3 here is CASSPVISYNEQFF. The DNA for the CDR3 is TGTGCCAGCTCACCGGTCATCTCTTACAATGAGCAGTTCTTC.

This clonotype has ten or more counts. The rearrangement uses TRBV19 and TRBJ1-4, with D unresolved. This CDR3 is built from 13 residues. With 10 bases removed from V and 5 bases from J, the gap between germline ends came to 14 bases. Per the germline V gene, CDR1 is LNHDA and CDR2 is SQIVND (reference sequence). The CDR3 DNA reads TGTGCCACGGCCGCGGTGGGAAATGAAAAACTGTTTTTT. It codes for CATAAVGNEKLFF.

There are many counts of this clonotype. The J gene is TRBJ2-7, the V gene TRBV28; D tentatively fits TRBD1 or TRBD2 (5 bases each). The germline gives CDR1 MDHEN, CDR2 SYDVKM. V was shortened by 5 bases and J by 3 bases, with 17 bases between the two germline ends. CDR3 length: 15 residues. CDR3 DNA: TGTGCCAGCAGTCCCGGGGCAGGGAAGAGCTACGAGCAGTACTTC. Amino acid sequence: CASSPGAGKSYEQYF.

The chain carries TRBV3-1 and TRBJ2-1; TRBD2 agrees at 11 bases. Germline CDR1 LGHDT, CDR2 YNNKEL (reference sequence). CDR3 length: 17 amino acids. Trimming took 2 bases from V and 6 from J; bases not matched to a gene: 9. CDR3 in DNA: TGTGCCAGCAGCCAACTCCTTTCCGGGACTAGCGGCAATGAGCAGTTCTTC. It encodes CASSQLLSGTSGNEQFF.

This clonotype occurred many times. This sequence joins TRBV12-3 or TRBV12-4 and TRBJ2-3; 7 bases match TRBD2. V shed 8 bases, J shed 0 bases, and the junction held 5 bases outside the gene matches. The CDR3 spans 14 residues. CDR3 sequence (DNA): TGTGCCAGCCGTAGCGGGTTTAGCACAGATACGCAGTATTTT. Protein: CASRSGFSTDTQYF.

The genes are TRBV7-9 and TRBJ1-1; D is unclear. Deletions cut 4 bases from V and 0 bases from J, with 9 bases between. Germline V gene lookup returns CDR1 SEHNR and CDR2 FQNEAQ (reference sequence). The CDR3 covers 14 residues. The CDR3 region has the DNA TGTGCCAGCAGCTCCCCCCGGATGAACACTGAAGCTTTCTTT. This translates into CASSSPRMNTEAFF.

The V and J genes are TRBV5-8 and TRBJ1-6; no clear D gene. Germline V lookup: CDR1 SGHTS, CDR2 YDEGEE. This CDR3 has 14 amino acids. Trimming took 5 bases from V and 9 from J, leaving 15 bases between them. The CDR3 DNA reads as TGTGCCAGCAGAGATATCAGAAGCGGTTCACCCCTCCACTTT. Its translation: CASRDIRSGSPLHF.

This clonotype turned up a few times. The chain couples TRBV3-1 to TRBJ2-5; D tentatively reads TRBD1 or TRBD2 (5 bases each). CDR1 is LGHDT, CDR2 YNNKEL, per germline (reference sequence). V was cut by 0 bases and J by 7 bases, with 15 bases left in between. The CDR3 loop spans 15 amino acids. The CDR3 loop reads CASSQERQGRGTQYF. The CDR3 DNA is TGTGCCAGCAGCCAAGAACGCCAGGGCCGGGGGACCCAGTACTTC.

This clonotype came up many times. The chain is built from TRBV28 and TRBJ2-3; D may be TRBD1 (5 bases). Trimming removed 6 bases at V and 5 bases at J, with 15 bases between. CDR1 and CDR2 (germline): MDHEN, SYDVKM. This CDR3 has 14 amino acids. CDR3 amino acids: CASRPDSWGDTQYF. The CDR3 DNA follows: TGTGCCAGCAGGCCCGACAGTTGGGGAGATACGCAGTATTTT.

This clonotype was counted ten times or more. J is TRBJ1-1 and V is TRBV27; 7 nucleotides match TRBD1. The V segment lost 5 bases and the J segment 1 base; nucleotides outside the gene matches: 7. This CDR3 comprises 15 residues. Germline loops: CDR1 MNHEY, CDR2 SMNVEV (reference sequence). The CDR3 region has the DNA TGTGCCAGCAGTCCCCGTCGGACAGGGAACACTGAAGCTTTCTTT. It yields the protein CASSPRRTGNTEAFF.